This TCR beta chain was identified in a study of blood T cell repertoires in COVID-19. The wider study: The origin of the acute and convalescent COVID-19 samples was the United States, Italy and Spain. PBMCs, B-cell-depleted T cells, or T cells provided the cDNA or gDNA that made up the material.

Per the original methods: Estimated nucleated cell counts came from reference gene primer amplification. Sequencing was performed with immunoSEQ multiplex PCR; in TCRdb, only in-frame clones are kept and a portion is missing. That table is the source of V, J and clone size, and D and trimming were worked out from the DNA. The repertoire holds about 210,000 clones, with 84% as singletons. CDR1 and CDR2 from the germline V gene are SGDLS and YYNGEE. Trimming removed 4 bases at V and 4 bases at J, with 9 bases between. This CDR3 is built from 13 residues. This TCR derives from a woman in her forties or fifties with active or convalescent COVID-19. The V and J genes are TRBV9 and TRBJ1-5, with D hard to call. Sequences were obtained from peripheral blood. The CDR3 DNA reads TGTGCCAGCAGCCCTTCAGATAATCAGCCCCAGCATTTT. Residues: CASSPSDNQPQHF.